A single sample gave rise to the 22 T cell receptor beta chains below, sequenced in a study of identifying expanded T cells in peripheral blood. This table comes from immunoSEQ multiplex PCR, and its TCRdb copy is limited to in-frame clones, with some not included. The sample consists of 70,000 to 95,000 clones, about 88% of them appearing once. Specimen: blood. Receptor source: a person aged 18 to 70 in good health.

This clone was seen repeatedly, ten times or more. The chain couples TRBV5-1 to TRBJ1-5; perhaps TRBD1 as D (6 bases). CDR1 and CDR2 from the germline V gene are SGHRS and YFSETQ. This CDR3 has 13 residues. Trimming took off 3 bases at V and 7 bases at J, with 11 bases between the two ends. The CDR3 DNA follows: TGCGCCAGCAGCTGCCGACAGGCCCAGCCCCAGCATTTT. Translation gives CASSCRQAQPQHF.

CDR3 protein: CASSQESTGNTGELFF. CDR3 in DNA: TGCGCCAGCAGCCAAGAGAGTACAGGAAACACCGGGGAGCTGTTTTTT. This rearrangement joins TRBV4-1 to TRBJ2-2; D perhaps matches TRBD1 (5 bases). V lost 0 bases to trimming and J lost 2 bases, with 10 bases between them. The CDR3 runs 16 residues. The germline V gene encodes CDR1 MGHRA and CDR2 YSYEKL.

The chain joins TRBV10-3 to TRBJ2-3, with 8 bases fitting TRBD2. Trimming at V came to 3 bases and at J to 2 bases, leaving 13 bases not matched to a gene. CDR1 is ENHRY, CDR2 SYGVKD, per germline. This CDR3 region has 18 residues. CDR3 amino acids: CAISDRAGERRNTDTQYF. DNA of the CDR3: TGTGCCATCAGTGACCGAGCGGGAGAGAGGCGGAACACAGATACGCAGTATTTT.

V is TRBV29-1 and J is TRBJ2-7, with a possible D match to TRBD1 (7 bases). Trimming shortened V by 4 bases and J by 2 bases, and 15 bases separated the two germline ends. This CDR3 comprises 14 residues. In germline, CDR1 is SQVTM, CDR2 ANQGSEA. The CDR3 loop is CSVGRDRITYEQYF. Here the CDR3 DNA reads TGCAGCGTTGGGAGGGACAGAATTACCTACGAGCAGTACTTC.

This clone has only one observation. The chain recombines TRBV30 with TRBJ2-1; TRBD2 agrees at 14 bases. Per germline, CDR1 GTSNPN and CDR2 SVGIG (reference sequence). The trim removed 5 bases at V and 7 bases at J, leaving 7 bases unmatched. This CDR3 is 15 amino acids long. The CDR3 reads CAWVRLAGGPNEQFF. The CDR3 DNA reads TGTGCCTGGGTCCGACTAGCGGGAGGGCCAAATGAGCAGTTCTTC.

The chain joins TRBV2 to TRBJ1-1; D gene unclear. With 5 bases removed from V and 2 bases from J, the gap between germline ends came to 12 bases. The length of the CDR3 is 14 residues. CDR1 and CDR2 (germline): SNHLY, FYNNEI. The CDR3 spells CASSRRHGNTEAFF. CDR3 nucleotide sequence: TGTGCCAGCAGTAGGAGGCACGGTAACACTGAAGCTTTCTTT.

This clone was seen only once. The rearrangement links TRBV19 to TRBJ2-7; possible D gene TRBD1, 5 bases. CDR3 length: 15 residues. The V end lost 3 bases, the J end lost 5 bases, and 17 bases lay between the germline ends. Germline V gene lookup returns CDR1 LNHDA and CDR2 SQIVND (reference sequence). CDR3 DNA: TGTGCCAGTAGTATTTCAAGGGCAGGGAACCACGAGCAGTACTTC. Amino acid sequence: CASSISRAGNHEQYF. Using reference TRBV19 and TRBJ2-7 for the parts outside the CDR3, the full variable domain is DGGITQSPKYLFRKEGQNVTLSCEQNLNHDAMYWYRQDPGQGLRLIYYSQIVNDFQKGDIAEGYSVSREKKESFPLTVTSAQKNPTAFYLCASSISRAGNHEQYFGPGTRLTVT.

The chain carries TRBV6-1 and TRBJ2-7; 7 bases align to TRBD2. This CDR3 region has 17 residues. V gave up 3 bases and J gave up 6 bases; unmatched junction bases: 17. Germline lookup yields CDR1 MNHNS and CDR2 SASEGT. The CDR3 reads CASSDWGGGAQKSEQYF. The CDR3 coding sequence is TGTGCCAGCAGTGACTGGGGCGGGGGAGCCCAGAAAAGCGAGCAGTACTTC.

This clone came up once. CDR3 DNA: TGCAGCGTTGAGCGATGGGGGGGTTCCAACTATGGCTACACCTTC. Its protein product is CSVERWGGSNYGYTF. The V and J genes are TRBV29-1 and TRBJ1-2; D is perhaps TRBD1 (5 bases). V was trimmed by 3 bases and J by 2 bases, leaving 16 bases between them. Germline CDR1 SQVTM, CDR2 ANQGSEA. This CDR3 spans 15 amino acids.

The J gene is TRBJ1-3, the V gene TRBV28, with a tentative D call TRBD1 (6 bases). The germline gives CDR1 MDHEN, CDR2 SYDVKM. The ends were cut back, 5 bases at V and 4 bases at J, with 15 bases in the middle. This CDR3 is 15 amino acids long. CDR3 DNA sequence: TGTGCCAGCAGTCCACCTACAGGGTTAGGAAACACCATATATTTT. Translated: CASSPPTGLGNTIYF.

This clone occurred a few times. The CDR3 sequence: CASSPTDYYNEQFF. CDR3 sequence (DNA): TGTGCCAGCAGCCCGACGGACTATTACAATGAGCAGTTCTTC. V is TRBV7-2 and J is TRBJ2-1; a weak D match, TRBD2 (6 bases). CDR1 is SGHTA, CDR2 FQGNSA, per germline. The germline V and J ends were trimmed by 5 bases and 4 bases, with 12 bases remaining between them. The CDR3 sequence is 14 residues long.

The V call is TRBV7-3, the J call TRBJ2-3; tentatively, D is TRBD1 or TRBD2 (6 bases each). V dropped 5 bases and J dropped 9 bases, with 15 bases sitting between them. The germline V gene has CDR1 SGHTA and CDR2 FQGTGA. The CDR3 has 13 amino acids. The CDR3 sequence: CASSPTWRGTQYF. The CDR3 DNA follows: TGTGCCAGCAGCCCGACGTGGAGGGGGACGCAGTATTTT.

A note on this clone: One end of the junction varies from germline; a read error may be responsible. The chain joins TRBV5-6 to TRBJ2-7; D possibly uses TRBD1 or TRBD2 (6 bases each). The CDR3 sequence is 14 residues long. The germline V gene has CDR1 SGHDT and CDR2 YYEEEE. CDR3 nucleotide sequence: TGTGCCAGCACCTTGAGGGGGGAATCCTACGAGCAGTACTTC. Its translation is CASTLRGESYEQYF.

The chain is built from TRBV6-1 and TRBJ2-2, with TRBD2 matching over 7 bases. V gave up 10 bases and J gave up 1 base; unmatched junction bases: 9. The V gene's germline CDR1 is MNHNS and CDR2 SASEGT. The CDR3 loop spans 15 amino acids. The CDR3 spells CATLRWGGNTGELFF. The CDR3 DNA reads TGTGCCACCCTACGATGGGGGGGGAACACCGGGGAGCTGTTTTTT.

Here the CDR3 reads CASSPRTYEQYF. CDR3 nucleotides: TGTGCCAGCAGCCCCCGAACCTACGAGCAGTACTTC. This chain joins TRBV7-2 and TRBJ2-7; D is ambiguous. The germline V gene encodes CDR1 SGHTA and CDR2 FQGNSA. Trimming took 5 bases from V and 2 from J, leaving 7 bases between them. The CDR3 runs to 12 residues.

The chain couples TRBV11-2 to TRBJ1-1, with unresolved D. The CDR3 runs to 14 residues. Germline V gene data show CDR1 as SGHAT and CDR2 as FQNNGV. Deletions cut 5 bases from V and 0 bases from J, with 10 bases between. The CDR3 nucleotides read TGTGCCAGCAGCCGTCAGGTGATGAACACTGAAGCTTTCTTT. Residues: CASSRQVMNTEAFF.

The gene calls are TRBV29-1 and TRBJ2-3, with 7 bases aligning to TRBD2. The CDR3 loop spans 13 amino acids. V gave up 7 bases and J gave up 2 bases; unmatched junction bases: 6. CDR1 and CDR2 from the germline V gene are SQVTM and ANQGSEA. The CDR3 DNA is TGCAGCGCCGAGCGGGGACTCACAGATACGCAGTATTTT. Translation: CSAERGLTDTQYF.

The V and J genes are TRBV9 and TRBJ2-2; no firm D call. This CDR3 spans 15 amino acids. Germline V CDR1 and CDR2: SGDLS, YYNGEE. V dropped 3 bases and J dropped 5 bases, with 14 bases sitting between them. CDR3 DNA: TGTGCCAGCAGCGCAGTCCAGGTTGAGACCGGGGAGCTGTTTTTT. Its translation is CASSAVQVETGELFF.

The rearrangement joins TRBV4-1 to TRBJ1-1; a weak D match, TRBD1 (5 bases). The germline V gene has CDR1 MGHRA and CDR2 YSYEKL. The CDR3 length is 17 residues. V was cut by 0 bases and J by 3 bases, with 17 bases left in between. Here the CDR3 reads CASSQDRAGTGYTEAFF. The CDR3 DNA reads TGCGCCAGCAGCCAAGATCGGGCGGGGACGGGGTACACTGAAGCTTTCTTT.

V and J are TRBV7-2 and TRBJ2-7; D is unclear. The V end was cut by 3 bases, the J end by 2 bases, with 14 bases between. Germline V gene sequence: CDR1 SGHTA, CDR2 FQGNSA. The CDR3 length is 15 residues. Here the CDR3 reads CASSFDRSTAYEQYF. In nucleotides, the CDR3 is TGTGCCAGCAGCTTTGATAGGTCCACCGCCTACGAGCAGTACTTC.

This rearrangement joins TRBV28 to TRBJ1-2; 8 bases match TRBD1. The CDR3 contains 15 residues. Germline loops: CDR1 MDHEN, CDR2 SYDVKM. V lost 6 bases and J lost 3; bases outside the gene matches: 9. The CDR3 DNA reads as TGTGCCAGCAGCACAACAGGGGGGCGACACTATGGCTACACCTTC. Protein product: CASSTTGGRHYGYTF.

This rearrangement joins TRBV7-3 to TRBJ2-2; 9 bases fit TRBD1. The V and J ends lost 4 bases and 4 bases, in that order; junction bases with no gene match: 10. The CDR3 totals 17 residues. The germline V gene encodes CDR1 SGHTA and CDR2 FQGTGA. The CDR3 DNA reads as TGTGCCAGCAGCTCCGGCCCGGACAGGGGCGGCACCGGGGAGCTGTTTTTT. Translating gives CASSSGPDRGGTGELFF.